One T cell receptor (beta chain) is described in this entry. The data are from a study of blood T cell repertoires in COVID-19. The method was immunoSEQ multiplex PCR; TCRdb's version includes in-frame clones alone and lacks a portion of them. Of over 300,000 clones listed, around 87% are singletons. Trimming shortened V by 3 bases and J by 5 bases, and 26 bases separated the two germline ends. Germline CDR1 and CDR2: SGHKS and YYEKEE (reference sequence). The CDR3 extends over 18 amino acids. The sequence came from a woman aged 25 to 39 with acute COVID-19. Sample: PBMCs or T cells enriched from blood (not recorded which). This rearrangement joins TRBV5-5 to TRBJ1-1, with D perhaps TRBD1 (6 bases). The CDR3 region has the DNA TGTGCCAGCAGCTGGACCCCGTGGGACAAAAAAGGGGGAACTGAAGCTTTCTTT. It codes for CASSWTPWDKKGGTEAFF.